The present entry profiles one T cell receptor (beta chain) with its context. Its cognate antigen has yet to be identified. One base away there is no much larger clone; base qualities are not given. V has 3 bases trimmed and J has 2 bases trimmed; junction bases matching no gene number 7. The CDR3 runs 16 residues from the cysteine to the phenylalanine. Here the CDR3 DNA is all that survives: 48 bases in frame from base 1. Reading the germline V gene gives CDR1 SNHLY and CDR2 FYNNEI. The data were obtained in a study of T cell changes during pregnancy in multiple sclerosis (dated by TCRdb to the late 2010s). Regarding the study in general: The study examined how the T cell repertoire changed over the course of pregnancy in women with multiple sclerosis.

The library was produced with the immunoSEQ multiplex PCR assay. TCRdb took this table from immuneACCESS and kept in-frame rearrangements with V and J called. Such tables lack part of the clones; where checked against another copy, unresolved V genes explain under half of the gap, and the rest is unexplained. This sample has over 70,000 clones in its table, and approximately 94% of those were observed once. The ten largest clonotypes hold approximately 2.2% of the sample. The sequence derives from a female donor with multiple sclerosis, enrolled in a pregnancy study. The chain employs TRBV2 and TRBJ2-7; TRBD2 aligns with 10 central bases. The specimen was peripheral blood, collected in the third trimester of pregnancy. This receptor has the CDR3 CASSESSGSRTYEQYF. The DNA sequence is TGTGCCAGCAGTGAGTCTAGCGGGAGTAGAACCTACGAGCAGTACTTC.